The clone carrying this TCR beta chain has only one observation. Original data processing: Scientists estimated how many nucleated cells there were by amplifying reference gene primers. TCRdb's copy holds only in-frame clones and misses some; the assay was immunoSEQ multiplex PCR. D and trimming come from the DNA, and the V and J calls and clone size come from that table. Of a few hundred thousand clones in the sample, around 90% are singletons; the top ten hold 0.85% to 1%. The data were taken from a study of blood T cell repertoires in COVID-19. In the study overall: There were acute and convalescent COVID-19 samples, and they came from the United States, Italy and Spain. The cDNA or gDNA used as material had been derived from T cells, B-cell-depleted T cells, or PBMCs.

This CDR3 region has 17 residues. The trim removed 0 bases at V and 5 bases at J, leaving 13 bases unmatched. Per the germline V gene, CDR1 is SGDLS and CDR2 is YYNGEE. The rearrangement links TRBV9 to TRBJ2-5; 7 bases agree with TRBD2. Source material: peripheral blood. This TCR was recovered from a woman between 35 and 50 years old who had recovered from COVID-19. In DNA form, the CDR3 reads TGTGCCAGCAGCGTAGGCCTCGGGAGGCGGGATCCGGAGACCCAGTACTTC. This gives the protein CASSVGLGRRDPETQYF. Combining the CDR3 with reference TRBV9 and TRBJ2-5 gives the whole variable domain DSGVTQTPKHLITATGQRVTLRCSPRSGDLSVYWYQQSLDQGLQFLIQYYNGEERAKGNILERFSAQQFPDLHSELNLSSLELGDSALYFCASSVGLGRRDPETQYFGPGTRLLVL.